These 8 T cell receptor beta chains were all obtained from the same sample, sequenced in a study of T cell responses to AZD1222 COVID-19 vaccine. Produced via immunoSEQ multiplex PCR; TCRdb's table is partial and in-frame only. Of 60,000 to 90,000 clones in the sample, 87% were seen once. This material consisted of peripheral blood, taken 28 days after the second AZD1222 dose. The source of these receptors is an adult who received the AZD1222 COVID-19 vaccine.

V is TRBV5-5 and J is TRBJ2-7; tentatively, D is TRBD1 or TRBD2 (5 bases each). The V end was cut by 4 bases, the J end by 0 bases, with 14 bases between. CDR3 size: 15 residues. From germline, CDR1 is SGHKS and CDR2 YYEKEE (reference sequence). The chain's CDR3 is CASSLTPGPSYEQYF. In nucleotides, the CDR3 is TGTGCCAGCAGCCTAACGCCGGGGCCCTCCTACGAGCAGTACTTC.

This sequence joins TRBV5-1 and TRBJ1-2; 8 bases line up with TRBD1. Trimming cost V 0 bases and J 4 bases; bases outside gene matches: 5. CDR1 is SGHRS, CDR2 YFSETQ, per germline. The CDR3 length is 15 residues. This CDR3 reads CASSLEGQASYGYTF. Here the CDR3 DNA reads TGCGCCAGCAGCTTGGAGGGACAGGCGTCCTATGGCTACACCTTC.

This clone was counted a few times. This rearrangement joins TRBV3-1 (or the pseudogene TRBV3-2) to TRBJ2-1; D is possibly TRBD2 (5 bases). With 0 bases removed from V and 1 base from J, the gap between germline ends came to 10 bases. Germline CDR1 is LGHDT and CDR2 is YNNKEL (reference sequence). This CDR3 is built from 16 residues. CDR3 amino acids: CASSQEAGGSYNEQFF. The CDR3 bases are TGTGCCAGCAGCCAAGAGGCAGGAGGATCCTACAATGAGCAGTTCTTC.

CDR3 coding DNA: TGTGCCAGCAGTTTATCGTTGGGTGCGGCTCGCGAGCAGTTCTTC. Translated: CASSLSLGAAREQFF. The rearrangement links TRBV27 to TRBJ2-1; D gene unclear. CDR1 MNHEY and CDR2 SMNVEV come from the germline V gene (reference sequence). Trimming removed 0 bases from V and 10 bases from J, with 16 bases in between. The CDR3 totals 15 residues.

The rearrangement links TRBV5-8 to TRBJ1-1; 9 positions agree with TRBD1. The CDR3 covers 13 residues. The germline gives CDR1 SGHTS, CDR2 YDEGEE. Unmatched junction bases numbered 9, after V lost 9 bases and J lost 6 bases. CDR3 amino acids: CANNRGQSAEAFF. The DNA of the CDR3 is TGTGCCAACAACAGGGGGCAATCAGCTGAAGCTTTCTTT.

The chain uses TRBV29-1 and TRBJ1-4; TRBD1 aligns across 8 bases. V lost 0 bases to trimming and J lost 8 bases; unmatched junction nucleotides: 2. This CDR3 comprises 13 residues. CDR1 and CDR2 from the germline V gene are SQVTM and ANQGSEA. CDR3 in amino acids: CSVEETGEEKLFF. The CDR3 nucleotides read TGCAGCGTTGAAGAGACAGGGGAAGAAAAACTGTTTTTT. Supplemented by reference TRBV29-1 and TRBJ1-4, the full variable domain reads SAVISQKPSRDICQRGTSLTIQCQVDSQVTMMFWYRQQPGQSLTLIATANQGSEATYESGFVIDKFPISRPNLTFSTLTVSNMSPEDSSIYLCSVEETGEEKLFFGSGTQLSVL.

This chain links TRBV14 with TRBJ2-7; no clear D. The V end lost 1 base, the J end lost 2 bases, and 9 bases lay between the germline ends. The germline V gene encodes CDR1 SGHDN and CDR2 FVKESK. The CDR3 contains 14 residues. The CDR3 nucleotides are TGTGCCAGCAGCCAAGTCGACCGAACCTACGAGCAGTACTTC. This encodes CASSQVDRTYEQYF.

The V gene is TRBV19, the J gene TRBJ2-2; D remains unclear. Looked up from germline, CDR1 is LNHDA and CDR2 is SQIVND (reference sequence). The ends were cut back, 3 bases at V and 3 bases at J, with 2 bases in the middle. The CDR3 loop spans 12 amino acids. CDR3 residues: CASSIHTGELFF. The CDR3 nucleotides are TGTGCCAGTAGTATCCACACCGGGGAGCTGTTTTTT.